Each of the 7 T cell receptor beta chains below was sequenced from the same sample in a study of T cells in localized non-small cell lung cancer. Measured with immunoSEQ multiplex PCR; TCRdb has only the in-frame clones, and not every one. The sample yields fewer than 15,000 clones, about 28% seen once. Here the sequenced sample was lung tumor tissue, taken before any cancer treatment. The receptors were gathered from a female donor of 60 years or more with stage I lung adenocarcinoma.

This clone is termed medium-sized. This chain uses TRBV9 with TRBJ2-4, with D possibly matching TRBD2 (6 bases). The CDR3 runs 13 residues. CDR1 and CDR2 from the germline V gene are SGDLS and YYNGEE. The V end was cut by 0 bases, the J end by 9 bases, with 10 bases between. CDR3 nucleotide sequence: TGTGCCAGCAGCGTAGATCAGGAGGGCATTCAGTACTTC. This encodes CASSVDQEGIQYF.

This clone was found a few times. The chain is built from TRBV19 and TRBJ1-1; D not certain. This CDR3 has 15 amino acids. Trimming removed 1 base from V and 4 bases from J, with 13 bases in between. Germline V CDR1 and CDR2: LNHDA, SQIVND (reference sequence). CDR3 residues: CASSIGMGWSTEAFF. As DNA, the CDR3 is TGTGCCAGTAGTATAGGGATGGGTTGGAGCACTGAAGCTTTCTTT. The variable domain in full, completed from reference TRBV19 and TRBJ1-1, reads DGGITQSPKYLFRKEGQNVTLSCEQNLNHDAMYWYRQDPGQGLRLIYYSQIVNDFQKGDIAEGYSVSREKKESFPLTVTSAQKNPTAFYLCASSIGMGWSTEAFFGQGTRLTVV.

The chain uses TRBV6-8 and TRBJ1-1; unclear D gene. The CDR3 has 13 amino acids. The ends were cut back, 0 bases at V and 5 bases at J, with 7 bases in the middle. The germline V gene has CDR1 MNHGY and CDR2 SAAAGT. The CDR3: CASSYSVSTEAFF. DNA of the CDR3: TGTGCCAGCAGTTACTCGGTTTCGACTGAAGCTTTCTTT.

This clone showed up just a few times. The chain uses TRBV11-3 and TRBJ2-3; 11 nucleotides line up with TRBD1. V shed 5 bases, J shed 4 bases, and the junction held 5 bases outside the gene matches. Germline CDR1 is SGHNT and CDR2 is YENEEA. This CDR3 contains 15 residues. In DNA, the CDR3 is TGTGCCAGCAGCCCAGGGACAGGGGGGGCAGATACGCAGTATTTT. It is translated as CASSPGTGGADTQYF.

This clone occurred a few times. The V and J genes are TRBV11-3 and TRBJ2-5; D perhaps matches TRBD2 (7 bases). Trimming cost V 1 base and J 5 bases, with 23 bases left between them. The CDR3 covers 18 residues. From germline, CDR1 is SGHNT and CDR2 YENEEA. The CDR3 spells CASSLGVSLGGGSETQYF. The CDR3 DNA reads as TGTGCCAGCAGCTTAGGAGTTTCGCTTGGGGGCGGGAGTGAGACCCAGTACTTC. Drawing the rest from reference TRBV11-3 and TRBJ2-5, the complete variable domain is EAGVVQSPRYKIIEKKQPVAFWCNPISGHNTLYWYLQNLGQGPELLIRYENEEAVDDSQLPKDRFSAERLKGVDSTLKIQPAELGDSAVYLCASSLGVSLGGGSETQYFGPGTRLLVL.

The V call is TRBV9, the J call TRBJ1-5, with D tentatively TRBD1 (5 bases). Trimming pared 3 bases from V and 5 bases from J, leaving 9 bases between. Germline assignment: CDR1 SGDLS and CDR2 YYNGEE. The CDR3 runs 13 residues. This chain's CDR3 is CASSASGYQPQHF. The CDR3 DNA reads as TGTGCCAGCAGCGCCTCAGGGTATCAGCCCCAGCATTTT.

This rearrangement joins TRBV19 to TRBJ2-7, with a possible D match to TRBD1 (5 bases). The V gene's germline CDR1 is LNHDA and CDR2 SQIVND (reference sequence). The CDR3 spans 14 residues. The ends were cut back, 4 bases at V and 1 base at J, with 11 bases in the middle. CDR3 bases: TGTGCCAGTAGTACCCTCGACAGTTCCTACGAGCAGTACTTC. This sequence encodes CASSTLDSSYEQYF.